The following is a T cell receptor (beta chain) sequence with its context. Its specificity is unknown. An amount of RNA that ranged from roughly 0.45 to 1 ug was reverse transcribed with random hexamers. TCRdb independently ran MiXCR on the immunoSEQ multiplex PCR reads; one entry per CDR3 protein. Of 70,000 to 75,000 distinct CDR3 sequences listed, 93% were seen once; the top ten hold around 0.15%. This entry belongs to a study of CD8 T cells in Susac syndrome. Study in general: When blood was drawn, the patients with Susac syndrome were therapy-naive, on corticosteroids, or on intravenous immunoglobulin alone.

Study conclusions and caveats: That the number of individuals in its TCR sequencing and HLA analysis was relatively small was acknowledged by the study. When the CD4+ T cell repertoires of patients with Susac syndrome were examined, they did not show any clonal expansion.

Sequenced: CD4+ T cells from PBMCs. The receptor was isolated from a human donor with Susac syndrome.

The CDR3 region has the DNA TGTGCCACCAGTGGAACTAGCGGGGGGCTCTACAATGAGCAGTTCTTC. This encodes CATSGTSGGLYNEQFF. The J gene is TRBJ2-1, the V gene TRBV24-1; 12 bases fit TRBD2. The germline V gene has CDR1 KGHDR and CDR2 SFDVKD. This CDR3 comprises 16 residues. Unmatched junction bases numbered 4, after V lost 5 bases and J lost 3 bases.